This entry is about one T cell receptor beta chain. The sample is drawn from a study of graft-versus-host responses after intestinal transplantation. The wider study: Each recipient received anti-thymocyte globulin induction, then tacrolimus and steroids for approximately three years.

The graft tissue was processed, and this released both intraepithelial and lamina propria lymphocytes. Using immunoSEQ multiplex PCR, the repertoire was profiled, and TCRdb retains in-frame clones only, with some absent. The profile shows several thousand clones, less than 90% of them singletons. The sequenced sample was ileum tissue, obtained 156 days after intestinal transplant. This clonotype originated in a human patient who received an intestinal transplant, so some T cells may come from the graft donor.

CDR3 in DNA: TGTGCCAGTAGTAAATCCAGGGACAGGGTGTATGGCAATCAGCCCCAGCATTTT. Translating gives CASSKSRDRVYGNQPQHF. This chain links TRBV19 with TRBJ1-5, with 9 bases lining up with TRBD1. Losses at the gene ends were 4 bases for V and 2 bases for J; bases not matched to a gene: 12. Germline V CDR1 and CDR2: LNHDA, SQIVND (reference sequence). The length of the CDR3 is 18 residues.